Below, 9 T cell receptor beta chains from the same sample are listed, as sequenced in a study of cytomegalovirus exposure and HLA in healthy donors. The PCR ran on 60 Vbeta and 13 Jbeta primers. Clones were read by immunoSEQ multiplex PCR, and TCRdb kept only the in-frame ones, dropping some. This sample's table has 75,000 to 90,000 clones. The sequenced sample was PBMCs. The receptors here all came from a woman aged 55-75 years in good health and CMV-seronegative.

This chain connects TRBV10-1 to TRBJ2-2; D ambiguous. The CDR3 is made up of 13 amino acids. Germline V gene data show CDR1 as WNHNN and CDR2 as SYGVQD (reference sequence). V dropped 4 bases and J dropped 6 bases, with 9 bases sitting between them. In DNA form, the CDR3 reads TGCGCCAGCAGTGTAAGGAGATCCGGGGAGCTGTTTTTT. Translation: CASSVRRSGELFF.

The rearrangement joins TRBV6-5 to TRBJ1-6; D uncertain. Trimming stripped 0 bases from V and 5 bases from J, with 11 bases between. CDR1 MNHEY and CDR2 SVGAGI come from the germline V gene. The CDR3 sequence is 16 residues long. CDR3 region: CASSYSARRDNSPLHF. The DNA for the CDR3 is TGTGCCAGCAGTTACTCTGCAAGACGGGATAATTCACCCCTCCACTTT.

The chain carries TRBV18 and TRBJ1-5; a weak D match, TRBD1 (5 bases). Trimming removed 2 bases at V and 9 bases at J, with 14 bases between. This CDR3 spans 14 amino acids. Per germline, CDR1 KGHSH and CDR2 LQKENI. CDR3 in amino acids: CASSPSGNPGPQHF. The CDR3 DNA follows: TGTGCCAGCTCACCATCAGGGAACCCCGGGCCCCAGCATTTT.

The V and J genes are TRBV5-8 and TRBJ1-2; 11 bases fit TRBD1. The germline V gene has CDR1 SGHTS and CDR2 YDEGEE. The CDR3 covers 16 residues. Germline trimming cut 4 bases from V and 8 bases from J; bases unmatched to any gene: 13. CDR3 nucleotides: TGTGCCAGCAGCCCGAACCGAGGACAGGGGGCGGGAGGCTACACCTTC. Protein: CASSPNRGQGAGGYTF.

This chain links TRBV5-1 with TRBJ1-1, with 7 bases that match TRBD1. The CDR3 contains 15 residues. The germline V gene has CDR1 SGHRS and CDR2 YFSETQ. Losses at the gene ends were 3 bases for V and 6 bases for J; bases not matched to a gene: 11. The CDR3 protein is CASSSIPGQSPEAFF. Here the CDR3 DNA reads TGCGCCAGCAGCTCGATACCGGGACAGAGTCCTGAAGCTTTCTTT.

The gene calls are TRBV7-9 and TRBJ2-7; a weak D match, TRBD2 (6 bases). In germline, CDR1 is SEHNR, CDR2 FQNEAQ (reference sequence). This CDR3 is built from 17 residues. V was shortened by 5 bases and J by 0 bases, with 20 bases between the two germline ends. The CDR3: CASSAHRDWRYSYEQYF. CDR3 nucleotides: TGTGCCAGCAGCGCCCACCGGGACTGGCGGTACTCCTACGAGCAGTACTTC.

The rearrangement joins TRBV10-3 to TRBJ2-7, with TRBD2 matching over 8 bases. The CDR3 loop spans 14 amino acids. J was trimmed by 4 bases and V by 4 bases; bases with no gene match: 6. Germline values: CDR1 ENHRY, CDR2 SYGVKD. CDR3 in amino acids: CAISAQREYYEQYF. The CDR3 bases are TGTGCCATCAGTGCCCAGCGGGAGTATTACGAGCAGTACTTC.

The chain recombines TRBV25-1 with TRBJ2-1; 13 bases line up with TRBD2. Germline V gene data show CDR1 as MGHDK and CDR2 as SYGVNS. The CDR3 spans 15 residues. V was clipped by 2 bases and J by 7 bases; unmatched bases: 2. CDR3: CASSEMTSGRNEQFF. The CDR3 DNA is TGTGCCAGCAGTGAAATGACTAGCGGGAGGAATGAGCAGTTCTTC.

The V and J genes are TRBV2 and TRBJ2-2, with 12 positions matching TRBD2. The ends lost 4 bases at V and 4 bases at J; junction bases unmatched: 4. Germline CDR1 reads SNHLY; CDR2 reads FYNNEI. The CDR3 has 16 residues. CDR3 loop: CASSGTSGTVTGELFF. The CDR3 nucleotides are TGTGCCAGCAGTGGGACTAGCGGGACGGTCACCGGGGAGCTGTTTTTT.